Listed below are T cell receptor beta chains from one sample, sequenced in a study of Ad26.COV2.S vaccination and SARS-CoV-2 variants. The protocol was immunoSEQ multiplex PCR, while the TCRdb copy is restricted to in-frame clones and leaves out a portion. The sample lists around 240,000 clones, approximately 90% occurring once. The input for sequencing was peripheral blood, taken in a trial of Ad26.COV2.S vaccine versus placebo. Receptors originate from a person aged 18 to 65 who received the Ad26.COV2.S COVID-19 vaccine or a placebo. CDR3s include the opening cysteine and the closing phenylalanine or tryptophan. D genes are given only for firm matches.

>TRBJ2-7|-|TRBV19
CASSKVPFGGYEQYF
>TRBJ1-1|-|TRBV27
CASSLSGTEAFF
>TRBJ1-2|-|TRBV21-1
CASSGQDREPSSGYTF
>TRBJ2-2|-|TRBV27
CASSSGTSRGPGELFF
>TRBJ1-3|-|TRBV28
CASSSPPSENTIYF
>TRBJ1-1|-|TRBV9
CASSLGVQNTEAFF
>TRBJ2-3|TRBD2|TRBV28
CASSSVAGGIDTQYF
>TRBJ1-3|TRBD1|TRBV19
CASSIARTGERNTIYF
>TRBJ1-6|-|TRBV6-2/TRBV6-3
CASSLDRNQNSPLHF
>TRBJ2-4|TRBD2|TRBV4-3
CASSQDRAGLYIQYF
>TRBJ2-1|-|TRBV29-1
CSVDVASSSYNEQFF
>TRBJ1-3|-|TRBV7-2
CASSRFGNTIYF
>TRBJ2-7|-|TRBV9
CASSVASGEAYEQYF
>TRBJ2-3|-|TRBV6-7
CASSYPNRVGDTQYF
>TRBJ1-2|-|TRBV7-9
CASSSSGVDGYTF
>TRBJ2-3|-|TRBV4-3
CASSQRGGITDTQYF